These 8 T cell receptor beta chains originate from one sample sequenced in a study of metastatic and nonmetastatic thyroid tumors. TCRdb ran MiXCR on the PCR reads. This sample has some 46,000 clones, with 24% found just once. No patient received treatment before thyroid surgery. The source material was blood. The receptor set was obtained from a male donor with papillary thyroid cancer or a benign thyroid nodule (not recorded which). Some clones in this sample may be carry-over from other donors' samples.

This clone has a handful of counts. The CDR3 DNA reads as TGTGCCAGCAGTGAAGGGACAGGGCTCTATGGCTACACCTTC. Translation: CASSEGTGLYGYTF. The chain carries TRBV6-1 and TRBJ1-2, with 8 bases matching TRBD1. Germline CDR1 reads MNHNS; CDR2 reads SASEGT. The CDR3 covers 14 residues. Germline trimming cut 1 base from V and 4 bases from J; bases unmatched to any gene: 2.

This clone has ten or more counts. Other DNA sequences from this sample encode an identical CDR3 as well. This chain uses TRBV29-1 with TRBJ2-1, with D possibly being TRBD1 (5 bases). V lost 3 bases and J lost 6, with 9 bases in between. The CDR3 covers 12 residues. Germline CDR1 reads SQVTM; CDR2 reads ANQGSEA. The CDR3 nucleotides are TGCAGCGTTGATGACAGTCTCAATGAGCAGTTCTTC. As protein: CSVDDSLNEQFF.

In this sample, this clone turned up a few times. The rearrangement links TRBV6-1 to TRBJ2-5, with 8 positions matching TRBD1. CDR1 is MNHNS and CDR2 is SASEGT in the germline V gene. There are 16 residues in the CDR3. Trimming removed 5 bases from V and 5 bases from J; junction bases left unmatched: 13. CDR3 sequence: CASSLGTGGSLETQYF. CDR3 bases: TGTGCCAGCAGTCTAGGGACAGGAGGGAGCCTGGAGACCCAGTACTTC.

The rearrangement links TRBV12-3 or TRBV12-4 to TRBJ1-2; D is uncertain. V lost 2 bases and J lost 7, with 8 bases in between. This CDR3 contains 12 residues. The chain's CDR3 is CASSLSRLGYTF. DNA for the CDR3: TGTGCCAGCAGTTTATCACGACTTGGCTACACCTTC.

This clone came up many times. The rearrangement joins TRBV11-2 to TRBJ2-4; 8 bases are a match to TRBD1. The CDR3 runs to 15 residues. V trimming: 5 bases; J trimming: 1 base; junction bases outside the gene matches: 4. Germline V gives CDR1 SGHAT, CDR2 FQNNGV. CDR3 DNA: TGTGCCAGCAGCCACAGGGGGTCGGCCAAAAACATTCAGTACTTC. It is translated as CASSHRGSAKNIQYF.

This clone was found many times. V and J are TRBV6-5 and TRBJ2-7; D possibly matches TRBD1 or TRBD2 (5 bases each). The CDR3 spans 14 residues. V was clipped by 2 bases and J by 0 bases, with 8 bases between them. Germline V lookup: CDR1 MNHEY, CDR2 SVGAGI. This chain's CDR3 is CASSYRDRSYEQYF. For the CDR3, the DNA is TGTGCCAGCAGTTACAGGGACCGCTCCTACGAGCAGTACTTC.

The table lists this clone with many counts. Other DNA sequences in the same sample also yield this CDR3. This rearrangement joins TRBV5-4 to TRBJ2-1; 9 bases fit TRBD1. Looked up from germline, CDR1 is SGHNT and CDR2 is YYREEE (reference sequence). J lost 5 bases, V lost 5 bases, and 5 bases had no gene match. The CDR3 covers 14 residues. The CDR3 sequence is CASSTGGPNNEQFF. The DNA of the CDR3 is TGTGCCAGCAGTACAGGGGGCCCAAACAATGAGCAGTTCTTC.

The chain carries TRBV4-1 and TRBJ2-1; D is possibly TRBD2 (6 bases). CDR1 and CDR2 (germline): MGHRA, YSYEKL. This CDR3 region has 15 residues. Trimming stripped 1 base from V and 6 bases from J, with 13 bases between. The CDR3 region has the DNA TGCGCCAGCAGCCAAGCGGGGGTCGGGTCCAATGAGCAGTTCTTC. Its translation: CASSQAGVGSNEQFF.